This T cell receptor beta chain stems from a study of blood T cell repertoires in COVID-19. For the study at large: Spain, Italy and the United States supplied samples that represented acute and convalescent COVID-19. T cells, B-cell-depleted T cells, or PBMCs supplied cDNA or gDNA.

Method: immunoSEQ multiplex PCR; TCRdb's copy keeps in-frame clones and lacks some. The repertoire holds hundreds of thousands of clones, roughly 90% seen once, with roughly 4% in the top ten. Across 24 US areas, participants ranged in age from roughly 18 to 95 years. The origin of this receptor is a young woman with acute COVID-19. The sample comprised PBMCs or T cells enriched from blood (not recorded which).

As DNA, the CDR3 is TGTGCCAGCAGCTTAGTAGGGGGCGCGGAAGCTTTCTTT. It yields the protein CASSLVGGAEAFF. The chain combines TRBV7-2 with TRBJ1-1, with 7 bases aligning to TRBD1. Germline V gene sequence: CDR1 SGHTA, CDR2 FQGNSA. The V segment lost 1 base and the J segment 8 bases; nucleotides outside the gene matches: 4. This CDR3 is 13 amino acids long.